The 4 T cell receptor beta chains in this list originate from one sample, sequenced in a study of chemoradiotherapy in HPV16-positive cancers. The protocol was immunoSEQ multiplex PCR, while the TCRdb copy is restricted to in-frame clones and leaves out a portion. The table has tens of thousands of clones, roughly 90% seen once; the top ten hold around 3.5%. The sequences come from blood, collected from a patient who underwent chemoradiotherapy. The source is a human donor with HPV-associated anogenital cancer.

The count of this clone is one. This chain connects TRBV4-1 to TRBJ1-6; D gene ambiguous. Trimming cost V 1 base and J 6 bases, with 16 bases left between them. Germline-derived CDR1 and CDR2 are MGHRA and YSYEKL. The CDR3 totals 17 residues. The DNA of the CDR3 is TGCGCCAGCAGCCAAGCTGGGCTAATAAGGCGTAATTCACCCCTCCACTTT. Encoded protein: CASSQAGLIRRNSPLHF.

This clone has only a few counts. The chain links TRBV5-1 to TRBJ2-7, with TRBD2 identical over 8 bases. V shed 4 bases, J shed 3 bases, and the junction held 9 bases outside the gene matches. The CDR3 runs to 15 residues. CDR1 and CDR2 from the germline V gene are SGHRS and YFSETQ. The CDR3 coding sequence is TGCGCCAGCAGCCCTACAGCGGGAGCCGGCTACGAGCAGTACTTC. Translated, it gives CASSPTAGAGYEQYF.

This rearrangement joins TRBV4-2 to TRBJ2-2; D gene unclear. V was trimmed by 0 bases and J by 3 bases, leaving 8 bases between them. The CDR3 loop spans 15 amino acids. Germline V gives CDR1 LGHNA, CDR2 YNFKEQ. CDR3 in DNA: TGTGCCAGCAGCCAAGATGTAGGTTACACCGGGGAGCTGTTTTTT. The encoded protein is CASSQDVGYTGELFF.

V is TRBV5-4 and J is TRBJ2-5; the match to TRBD1 covers 10 bases. CDR1 SGHNT and CDR2 YYREEE come from the germline V gene (reference sequence). With V trimmed by 0 bases and J by 4 bases, 6 bases remained unmatched. This CDR3 has 16 residues. This chain's CDR3 is CASSLAKDRGSETQYF. The CDR3, as DNA: TGTGCCAGCAGCTTGGCTAAGGACAGGGGGTCAGAGACCCAGTACTTC. The entire variable domain, with the rest obtained from reference TRBV5-4 and TRBJ2-5, is as follows: ETGVTQSPTHLIKTRGQQVTLRCSSQSGHNTVSWYQQALGQGPQFIFQYYREEENGRGNFPPRFSGLQFPNYSSELNVNALELDDSALYLCASSLAKDRGSETQYFGPGTRLLVL.